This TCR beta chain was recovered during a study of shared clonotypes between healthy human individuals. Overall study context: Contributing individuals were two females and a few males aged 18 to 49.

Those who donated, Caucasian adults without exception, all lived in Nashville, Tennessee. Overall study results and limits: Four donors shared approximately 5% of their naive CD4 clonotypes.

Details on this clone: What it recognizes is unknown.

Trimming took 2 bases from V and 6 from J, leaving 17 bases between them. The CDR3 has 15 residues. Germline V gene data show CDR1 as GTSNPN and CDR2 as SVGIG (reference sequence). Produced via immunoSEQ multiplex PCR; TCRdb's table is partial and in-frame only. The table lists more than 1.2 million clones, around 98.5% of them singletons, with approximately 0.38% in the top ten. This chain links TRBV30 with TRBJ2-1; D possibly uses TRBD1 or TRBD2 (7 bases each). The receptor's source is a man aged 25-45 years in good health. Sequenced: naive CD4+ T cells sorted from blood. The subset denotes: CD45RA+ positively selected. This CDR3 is CAWSSQGGRFNEQFF. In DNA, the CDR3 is TGTGCCTGGAGTTCCCAGGGGGGGCGCTTCAATGAGCAGTTCTTC.